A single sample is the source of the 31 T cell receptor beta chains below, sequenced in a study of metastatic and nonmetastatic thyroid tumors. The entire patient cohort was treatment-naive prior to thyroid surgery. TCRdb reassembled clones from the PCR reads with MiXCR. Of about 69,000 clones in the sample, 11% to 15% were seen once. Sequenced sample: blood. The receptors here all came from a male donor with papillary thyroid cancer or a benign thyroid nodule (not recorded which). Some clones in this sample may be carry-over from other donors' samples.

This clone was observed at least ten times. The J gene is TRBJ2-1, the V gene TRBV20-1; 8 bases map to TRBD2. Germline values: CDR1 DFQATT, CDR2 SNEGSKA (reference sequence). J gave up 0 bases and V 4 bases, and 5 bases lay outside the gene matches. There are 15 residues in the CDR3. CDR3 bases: TGCAGTGCTAACCCCGGGACTAGCTCCTACAATGAGCAGTTCTTC. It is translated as CSANPGTSSYNEQFF.

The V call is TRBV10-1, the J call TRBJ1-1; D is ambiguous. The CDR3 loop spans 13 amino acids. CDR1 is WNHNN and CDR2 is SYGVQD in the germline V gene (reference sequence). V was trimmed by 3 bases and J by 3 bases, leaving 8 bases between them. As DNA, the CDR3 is TGCGCCAGCAGTGACAGAACAGACACTGAAGCTTTCTTT. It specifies CASSDRTDTEAFF.

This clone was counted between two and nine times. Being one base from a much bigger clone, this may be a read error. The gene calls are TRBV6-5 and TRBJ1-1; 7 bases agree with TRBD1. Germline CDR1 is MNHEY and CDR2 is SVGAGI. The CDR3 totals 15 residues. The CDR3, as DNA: TGTGCCAGCAGTTACTCGGGGACAGTGAACACTGAATCTCTCTTT. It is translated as CASSYSGTVNTESLF.

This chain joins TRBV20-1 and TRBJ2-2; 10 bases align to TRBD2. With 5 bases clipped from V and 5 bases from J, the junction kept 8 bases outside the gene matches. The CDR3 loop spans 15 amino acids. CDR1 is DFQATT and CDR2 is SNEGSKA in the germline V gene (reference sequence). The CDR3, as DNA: TGCAGTGCTTTTCTAGCGGGAGTTTCTACCGGGGAGCTGTTTTTT. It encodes CSAFLAGVSTGELFF.

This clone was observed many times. The CDR3 reads CATSREQGGIQYF. The CDR3 DNA sequence: TGTGCCACCAGCAGAGAACAGGGCGGCATTCAGTACTTC. This chain links TRBV15 with TRBJ2-4; maybe TRBD1 (6 bases). The CDR3 runs to 13 residues. Germline V gene lookup returns CDR1 LNHNV and CDR2 YYDKDF (reference sequence). Trimming removed 0 bases at V and 9 bases at J, with 9 bases between.

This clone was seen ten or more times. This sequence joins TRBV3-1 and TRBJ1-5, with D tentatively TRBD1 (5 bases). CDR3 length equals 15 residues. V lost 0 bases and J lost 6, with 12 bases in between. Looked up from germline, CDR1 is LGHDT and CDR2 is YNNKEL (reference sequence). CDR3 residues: CASSQEGPGIQPQHF. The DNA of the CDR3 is TGTGCCAGCAGCCAAGAAGGGCCAGGGATTCAGCCCCAGCATTTT.

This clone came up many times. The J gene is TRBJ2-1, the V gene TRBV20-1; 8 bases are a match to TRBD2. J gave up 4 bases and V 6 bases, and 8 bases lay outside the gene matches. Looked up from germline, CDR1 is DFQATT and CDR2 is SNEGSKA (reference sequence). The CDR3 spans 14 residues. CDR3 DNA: TGCAGTGCCCCTATAGCGGGACTTTACAATGAGCAGTTCTTC. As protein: CSAPIAGLYNEQFF.

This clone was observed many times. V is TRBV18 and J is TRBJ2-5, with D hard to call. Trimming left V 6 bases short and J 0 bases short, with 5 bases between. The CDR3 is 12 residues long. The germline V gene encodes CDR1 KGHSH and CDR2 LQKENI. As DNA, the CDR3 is TGTGCCAGCTCCTATAACCAAGAGACCCAGTACTTC. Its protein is CASSYNQETQYF. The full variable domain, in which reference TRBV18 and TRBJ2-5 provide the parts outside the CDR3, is NAGVMQNPRHLVRRRGQEARLRCSPMKGHSHVYWYRQLPEEGLKFMVYLQKENIIDESGMPKERFSAEFPKEGPSILRIQQVVRGDSAAYFCASSYNQETQYFGPGTRLLVL.

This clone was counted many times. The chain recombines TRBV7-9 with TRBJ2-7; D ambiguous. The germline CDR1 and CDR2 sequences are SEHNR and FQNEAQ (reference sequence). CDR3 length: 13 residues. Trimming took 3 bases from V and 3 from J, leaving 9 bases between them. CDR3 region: CASSFNMSYEQYF. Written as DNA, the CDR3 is TGTGCCAGCAGCTTCAACATGAGCTACGAGCAGTACTTC.

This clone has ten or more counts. The CDR3 protein is CASSGVTGREQYV. Here the CDR3 DNA reads TGTGCCAGCAGTGGCGTAACCGGCCGCGAGCAGTACGTC. V and J are TRBV6-2 or TRBV6-3 and TRBJ2-7; no firm D call. Trimming stripped 5 bases from V and 6 bases from J, with 14 bases between. Germline V gene lookup returns CDR1 MNHEY and CDR2 SVGEGT. This CDR3 has 13 amino acids.

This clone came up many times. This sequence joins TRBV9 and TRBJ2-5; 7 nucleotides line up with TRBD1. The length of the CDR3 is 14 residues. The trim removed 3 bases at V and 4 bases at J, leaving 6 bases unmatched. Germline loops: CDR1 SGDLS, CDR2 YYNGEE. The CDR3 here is CASSATGTAETQYF. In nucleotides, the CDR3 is TGTGCCAGCAGCGCCACCGGGACAGCAGAGACCCAGTACTTC.

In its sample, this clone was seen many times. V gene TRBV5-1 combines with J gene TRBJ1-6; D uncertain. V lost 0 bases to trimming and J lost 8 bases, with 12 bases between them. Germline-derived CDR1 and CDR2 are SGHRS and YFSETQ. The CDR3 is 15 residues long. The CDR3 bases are TGCGCCAGCAGCTTGGCCCTGCGCCAGGATTCACCCCTCCACTTT. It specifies CASSLALRQDSPLHF.

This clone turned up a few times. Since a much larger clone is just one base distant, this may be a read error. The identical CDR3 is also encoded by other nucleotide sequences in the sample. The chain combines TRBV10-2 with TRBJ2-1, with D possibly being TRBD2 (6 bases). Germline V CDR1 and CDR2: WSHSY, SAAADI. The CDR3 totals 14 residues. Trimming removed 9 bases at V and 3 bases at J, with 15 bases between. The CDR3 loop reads CASSTGTDYNEQFF. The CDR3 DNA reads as TGCGCCAGTTCTACGGGGACTGACTACAATGAGCAGTTCTTC.

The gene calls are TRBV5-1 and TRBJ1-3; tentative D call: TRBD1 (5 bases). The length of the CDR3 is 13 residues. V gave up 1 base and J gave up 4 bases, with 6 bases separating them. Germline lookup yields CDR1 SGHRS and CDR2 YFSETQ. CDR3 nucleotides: TGCGCCAGCAGCTTGACAGGCGGAAACACCATATATTTT. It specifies CASSLTGGNTIYF.

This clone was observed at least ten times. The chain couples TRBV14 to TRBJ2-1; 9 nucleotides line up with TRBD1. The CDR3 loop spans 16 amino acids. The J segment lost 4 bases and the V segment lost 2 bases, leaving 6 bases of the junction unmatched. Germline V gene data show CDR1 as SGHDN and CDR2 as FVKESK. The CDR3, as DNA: TGTGCCAGCAGCCAATCCGACAGGGGGTCTTACAATGAGCAGTTCTTC. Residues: CASSQSDRGSYNEQFF.

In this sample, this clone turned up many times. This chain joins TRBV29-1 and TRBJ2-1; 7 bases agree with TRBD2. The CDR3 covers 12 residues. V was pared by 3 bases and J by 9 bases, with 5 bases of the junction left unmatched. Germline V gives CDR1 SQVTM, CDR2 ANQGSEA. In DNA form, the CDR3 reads TGCAGCGTTGAGGAACTAGCGTTTGAGCAGTTCTTC. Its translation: CSVEELAFEQFF.

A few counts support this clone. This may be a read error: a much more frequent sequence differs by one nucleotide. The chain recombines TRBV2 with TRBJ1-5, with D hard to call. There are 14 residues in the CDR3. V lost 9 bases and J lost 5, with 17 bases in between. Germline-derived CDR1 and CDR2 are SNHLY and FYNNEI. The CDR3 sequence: CASSGISKDQPQHF. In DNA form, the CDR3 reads TGTGCCAGTTCGGGCATTTCGAAAGATCAGCCCCAGCATTTT.

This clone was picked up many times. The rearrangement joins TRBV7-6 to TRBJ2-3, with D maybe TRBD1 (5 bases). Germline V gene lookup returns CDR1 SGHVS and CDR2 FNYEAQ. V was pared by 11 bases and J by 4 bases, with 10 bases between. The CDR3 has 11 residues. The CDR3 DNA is TGTGCCGTAGGGGCGGCAGATACGCAGTATTTT. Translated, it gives CAVGAADTQYF.

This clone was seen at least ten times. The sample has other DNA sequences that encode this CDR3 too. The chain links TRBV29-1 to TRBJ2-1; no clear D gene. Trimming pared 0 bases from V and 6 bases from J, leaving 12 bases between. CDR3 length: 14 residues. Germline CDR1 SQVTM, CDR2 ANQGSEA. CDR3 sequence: CSVEDQLGPNEQFF. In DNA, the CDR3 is TGCAGCGTTGAAGATCAATTGGGCCCCAATGAGCAGTTCTTC.

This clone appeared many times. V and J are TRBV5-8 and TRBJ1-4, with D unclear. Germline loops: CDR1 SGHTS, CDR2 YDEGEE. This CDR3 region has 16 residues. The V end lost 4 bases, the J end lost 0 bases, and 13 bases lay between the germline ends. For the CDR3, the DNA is TGTGCCAGCAGCCCGGGAGGTGGCGCAACTAATGAAAAACTGTTTTTT. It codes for CASSPGGGATNEKLFF.

CDR3 bases: TGCAGTGCTAGAGAAGTCCCGTGTATCACTGAAGCTTTCTTT. This encodes CSAREVPCITEAFF. The V gene is TRBV20-1, the J gene TRBJ1-1, with D uncertain. The CDR3 totals 14 residues. V lost 0 bases and J 4 bases, leaving 12 bases between the germline ends. Germline CDR1 DFQATT, CDR2 SNEGSKA (reference sequence).

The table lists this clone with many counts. In nucleotides, the CDR3 is TGCGCCAGCAGTGCTACAGTACTGGGGACCCAGTACTTC. Its translation is CASSATVLGTQYF. The chain couples TRBV10-2 to TRBJ2-5, with D hard to call. This CDR3 is built from 13 residues. Trimming stripped 4 bases from V and 7 bases from J, with 13 bases between. CDR1 is WSHSY and CDR2 is SAAADI in the germline V gene.

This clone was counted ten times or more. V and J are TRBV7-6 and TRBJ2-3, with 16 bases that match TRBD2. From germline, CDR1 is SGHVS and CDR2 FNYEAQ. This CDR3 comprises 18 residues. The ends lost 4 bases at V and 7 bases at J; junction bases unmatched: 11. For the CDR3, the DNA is TGTGCCAGCAGCTCGGGACTAGCGGGAGGGCCTGTCGCCTATACGCAGTATTTT. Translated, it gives CASSSGLAGGPVAYTQYF.

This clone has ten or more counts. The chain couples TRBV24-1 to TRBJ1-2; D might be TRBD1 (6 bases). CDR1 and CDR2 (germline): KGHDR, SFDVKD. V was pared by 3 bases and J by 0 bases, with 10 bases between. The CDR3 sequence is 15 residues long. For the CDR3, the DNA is TGTGCCACCAGTGATCCGACAGGCGCTAACTATGGCTACACCTTC. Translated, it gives CATSDPTGANYGYTF.

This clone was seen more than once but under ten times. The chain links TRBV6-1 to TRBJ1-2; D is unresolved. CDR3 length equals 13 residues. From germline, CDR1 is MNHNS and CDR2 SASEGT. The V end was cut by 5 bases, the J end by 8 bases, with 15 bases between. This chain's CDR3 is CASSPVYGGGYTF. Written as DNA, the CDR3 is TGTGCCAGCAGTCCCGTCTATGGAGGCGGCTACACCTTC.

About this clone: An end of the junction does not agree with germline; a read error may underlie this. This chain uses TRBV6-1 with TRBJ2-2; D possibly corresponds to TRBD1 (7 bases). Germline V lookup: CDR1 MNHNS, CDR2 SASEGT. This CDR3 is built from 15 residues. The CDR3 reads CATIQEGQLTGDLFF. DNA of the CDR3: TGTGCCACCATCCAGGAGGGACAGCTTACCGGGGATCTGTTTTTT.

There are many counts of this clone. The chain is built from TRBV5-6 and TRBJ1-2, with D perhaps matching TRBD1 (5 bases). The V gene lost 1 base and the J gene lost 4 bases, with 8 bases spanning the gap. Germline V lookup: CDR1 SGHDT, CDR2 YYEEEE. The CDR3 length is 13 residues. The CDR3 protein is CASSLLGTYGYTF. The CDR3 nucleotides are TGTGCCAGCAGCTTGCTTGGGACCTATGGCTACACCTTC.

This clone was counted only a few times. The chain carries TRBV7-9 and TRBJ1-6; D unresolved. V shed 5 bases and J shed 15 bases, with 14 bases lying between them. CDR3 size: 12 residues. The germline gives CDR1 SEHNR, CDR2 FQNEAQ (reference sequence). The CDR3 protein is CASSEGSSNLHF. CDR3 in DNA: TGTGCCAGCAGCGAAGGAAGTTCAAACCTCCACTTT. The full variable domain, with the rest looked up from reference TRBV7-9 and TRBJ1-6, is DTGVSQNPRHKITKRGQNVTFRCDPISEHNRLYWYRQTLGQGPEFLTYFQNEAQLEKSRLLSDRFSAERPKGSFSTLEIQRTEQGDSAMYLCASSEGSSNLHFGNGTRLTVT.

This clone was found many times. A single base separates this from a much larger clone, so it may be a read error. The CDR3 reads CASSLLTSHYSPFHF. Written as DNA, the CDR3 is TGTGCCAGCAGCTTGTTGACTTCCCATTATTCACCCTTCCACTTT. The genes are TRBV5-8 and TRBJ1-6; unclear D gene. CDR1 is SGHTS and CDR2 is YDEGEE in the germline V gene. The length of the CDR3 is 15 residues.

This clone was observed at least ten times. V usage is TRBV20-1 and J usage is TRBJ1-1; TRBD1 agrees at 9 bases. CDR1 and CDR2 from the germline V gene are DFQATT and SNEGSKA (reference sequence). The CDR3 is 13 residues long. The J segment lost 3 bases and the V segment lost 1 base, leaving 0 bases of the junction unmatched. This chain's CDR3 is CSARGTGDTEAFF. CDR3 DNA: TGCAGTGCTAGAGGGACAGGGGACACTGAAGCTTTCTTT.

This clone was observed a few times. CDR3 loop: CASSELSGSAGFYEQYV. CDR3 DNA sequence: TGTGCCAGCAGTGAACTGAGCGGGTCTGCAGGGTTCTACGAGCAGTACGTC. This sequence joins TRBV6-1 and TRBJ2-7; tentatively, D is TRBD2 (6 bases). The V end lost 2 bases, the J end lost 3 bases, and 20 bases lay between the germline ends. Per germline, CDR1 MNHNS and CDR2 SASEGT. This CDR3 has 17 residues.